Listed here is a single T cell receptor beta chain. These data are taken from a study of control samples from healthy donors and cancer patients. Here immunoSEQ multiplex PCR was the method, and the copy in TCRdb shows in-frame clones only, minus some. The sample shows almost 90,000 clones, under 90% of them seen only once. Sequenced: blood. The source is a woman aged 40 to 50 in good health.

As DNA, the CDR3 is TGTGCCACTACGCCGGGACAGGAAGCAGATACGCAGTATTTT. Translating gives CATTPGQEADTQYF. The rearrangement uses TRBV10-3 and TRBJ2-3, with 8 bases fitting TRBD1. Per germline, CDR1 ENHRY and CDR2 SYGVKD. V shed 10 bases and J 4 bases; nucleotides not matched to a gene: 10. The CDR3 loop spans 14 amino acids.